This T cell receptor (beta chain) was found in a study of cytomegalovirus exposure and HLA in healthy donors. General observations from the study: Presence/absence results assume similar sequencing depth per donor, which may not hold. For most subjects, TCR beta sequences were reported to predict HLA-A and HLA-B alleles with accuracy.

The PCR was carried out with 60 Vbeta primers and 13 Jbeta primers. TCRdb's table, derived via immunoSEQ multiplex PCR, lists solely in-frame clones and lacks some. The table records around 150,000 clones, approximately 70% of them present only once. The table lists this clone with a few counts. Antigen unknown. The CDR3 has 13 residues. Per the germline V gene, CDR1 is MNHEY and CDR2 is SVGAGI. Trimming cost V 7 bases and J 1 base, with 11 bases left between them. All donors participated as healthy donors of bone marrow. Specimen: PBMCs. J is TRBJ2-7 and V is TRBV6-5; D uncertain. The receptor comes from a man aged 40-49 years in good health and CMV-seropositive. CDR3 nucleotides: TGTGCCAGCAAAGATATCCAGTCCTACGAGCAGTACTTC. Its protein is CASKDIQSYEQYF.